Below are 26 T cell receptor beta chains sequenced from a single sample in a study of T-cell reconstitution after alpha-beta-depleted transplantation in children. The TCRbeta library incorporated unique molecular identifiers. Each CDR3 protein is one row after TCRdb ran MiXCR on the PCR reads. The sample holds thousands of distinct CDR3 sequences, approximately 9.6% seen once. The starting material was PBMCs, mostly from graft donor cells, obtained 180 days after TCRalphabeta/CD19-depleted stem cell transplant. These receptors came from a male patient aged 2 to 10 who had a stem cell transplant for acute lymphoblastic leukemia, so the T cells may come from the graft donor.

The table lists this clonotype with many counts. The chain combines TRBV5-1 with TRBJ2-1, with D unresolved. Germline V CDR1 and CDR2: SGHRS, YFSETQ. Deletions cut 0 bases from V and 4 bases from J, with 11 bases between. CDR3 length equals 15 residues. Here the CDR3 reads CASSLGLVEYNEQFF. The DNA for the CDR3 is TGCGCCAGCAGCTTGGGGCTAGTTGAGTACAATGAGCAGTTCTTC.

This clonotype was seen ten or more times. The V call is TRBV5-6, the J call TRBJ1-3, with D unresolved. The CDR3 loop spans 15 amino acids. Germline values: CDR1 SGHDT, CDR2 YYEEEE. Trimming pared 2 bases from V and 2 bases from J, leaving 11 bases between. The CDR3 loop is CASSFWRIPGNTIYF. The DNA of the CDR3 is TGTGCCAGCAGCTTTTGGAGGATCCCTGGAAACACCATATATTTT.

This clonotype has at least ten counts. J is TRBJ2-3 and V is TRBV28; maybe TRBD2 (6 bases). Trimming cost V 3 bases and J 4 bases, with 14 bases left between them. CDR1 is MDHEN, CDR2 SYDVKM, per germline. This CDR3 region has 15 residues. CDR3 nucleotide sequence: TGTGCCAGCAGTTTTGCGGGAATGGAGGCAGATACGCAGTATTTT. Its protein is CASSFAGMEADTQYF.

This clonotype has ten or more counts. The chain links TRBV15 to TRBJ2-7; 8 bases map to TRBD1. Trimming at V came to 2 bases and at J to 6 bases, leaving 3 bases not matched to a gene. The CDR3 length is 13 residues. CDR1 and CDR2 from the germline V gene are LNHNV and YYDKDF (reference sequence). DNA for the CDR3: TGTGCCACCAGCAGACCAGGGGGCCTCGAGCAGTACTTC. This translates into CATSRPGGLEQYF. The entire variable domain, with the rest obtained from reference TRBV15 and TRBJ2-7, is as follows: DAMVIQNPRYQVTQFGKPVTLSCSQTLNHNVMYWYQQKSSQAPKLLFHYYDKDFNNEADTPDNFQSRRPNTSFCFLDIRSPGLGDTAMYLCATSRPGGLEQYFGPGTRLTVT.

This clonotype came up many times. The V gene is TRBV3-1, the J gene TRBJ2-1; 16 bases map to TRBD2. This CDR3 has 22 residues. V was clipped by 1 base and J by 0 bases; unmatched bases: 12. Germline lookup yields CDR1 LGHDT and CDR2 YNNKEL (reference sequence). The DNA of the CDR3 is TGTGCCAGCAGCCAAGGCCGCGCCCCGGGACTAGCGGGAGGGAACTCCTACAATGAGCAGTTCTTC. Its protein is CASSQGRAPGLAGGNSYNEQFF.

This clonotype was recorded at least ten times. The chain joins TRBV7-9 to TRBJ2-7; possible D gene TRBD2, 7 bases. The CDR3 spans 13 residues. Germline V CDR1 and CDR2: SEHNR, FQNEAQ (reference sequence). DNA for the CDR3: TGTGCTACCCCTTGGGGGGGGGGCGCGGAGCAGTACTTC. Protein product: CATPWGGGAEQYF.

Within the sample, this clonotype is medium-sized. CDR3 loop: CASSKGLAGGPGNEQFF. DNA of the CDR3: TGTGCCAGCAGCAAAGGACTAGCGGGAGGGCCGGGGAATGAGCAGTTCTTC. V gene TRBV21-1 combines with J gene TRBJ2-1; the table's D call of TRBD2 was not tested on the DNA. TRBV21-1 is listed as a pseudogene. CDR3 length: 17 residues.

By share of the sample, this clonotype is medium-sized. The rearrangement links TRBV9 to TRBJ2-1, with 8 bases that match TRBD2. Germline trimming cut 4 bases from V and 5 bases from J; bases unmatched to any gene: 14. Per germline, CDR1 SGDLS and CDR2 YYNGEE. The CDR3 length is 17 residues. The CDR3 DNA reads as TGTGCCAGCAGCCTCCGCCCCCCGGGACTAGTGAACAATGAGCAGTTCTTC. It encodes CASSLRPPGLVNNEQFF. The full variable domain, in which reference TRBV9 and TRBJ2-1 provide the parts outside the CDR3, is DSGVTQTPKHLITATGQRVTLRCSPRSGDLSVYWYQQSLDQGLQFLIQYYNGEERAKGNILERFSAQQFPDLHSELNLSSLELGDSALYFCASSLRPPGLVNNEQFFGPGTRLTVL.

This clonotype was seen ten or more times. The chain couples TRBV6-2 or TRBV6-3 to TRBJ1-5; 11 positions match TRBD1. The CDR3 runs 17 residues. Trimming took 6 bases from V and 2 from J; bases not matched to a gene: 9. Germline loops: CDR1 MNHEY, CDR2 SVGEGT. CDR3 amino acids: CASRRTGGFSGNQPQHF. The CDR3 nucleotides are TGTGCCAGCAGACGGACAGGGGGCTTCTCCGGCAATCAGCCCCAGCATTTT.

This clonotype came up many times. The chain carries TRBV29-1 and TRBJ1-1; tentative D call: TRBD1 (6 bases). This CDR3 is 15 amino acids long. Looked up from germline, CDR1 is SQVTM and CDR2 is ANQGSEA. The ends were cut back, 0 bases at V and 0 bases at J, with 11 bases in the middle. CDR3 loop: CSVEESDSMNTEAFF. The CDR3 DNA follows: TGCAGCGTTGAAGAATCGGACAGCATGAACACTGAAGCTTTCTTT.

This clonotype was detected ten times or more. This rearrangement joins TRBV7-9 to TRBJ1-5; unclear D gene. Germline V lookup: CDR1 SEHNR, CDR2 FQNEAQ (reference sequence). V was clipped by 5 bases and J by 0 bases, with 14 bases between them. The CDR3 contains 16 residues. This chain's CDR3 is CASSPGGFYSNQPQHF. The CDR3 DNA is TGTGCCAGCAGCCCCGGAGGGTTTTATAGCAATCAGCCCCAGCATTTT.

This clonotype was seen ten or more times. The chain couples TRBV10-2 to TRBJ2-7, with 10 bases identical to TRBD2. The trim removed 6 bases at V and 5 bases at J, leaving 10 bases unmatched. Per the germline V gene, CDR1 is WSHSY and CDR2 is SAAADI. The CDR3 is 15 residues long. DNA for the CDR3: TGCGCCAGCAGAGATCTAGCGGGAGAGTTCCACGAGCAGTACTTC. It encodes CASRDLAGEFHEQYF.

This clonotype was observed at least ten times. The chain employs TRBV20-1 and TRBJ2-1; tentatively, D is TRBD2 (5 bases). The V gene's germline CDR1 is DFQATT and CDR2 SNEGSKA (reference sequence). The CDR3 has 14 amino acids. Trimming took off 8 bases at V and 0 bases at J, with 14 bases between the two ends. The CDR3 bases are TGCAGTTCTCTCCGGGGTCCCTCCTACAATGAGCAGTTCTTC. Protein product: CSSLRGPSYNEQFF.

This clonotype was seen ten or more times. The gene calls are TRBV19 and TRBJ1-1; 7 bases match TRBD1. CDR3 length equals 14 residues. The V segment lost 6 bases and the J segment 2 bases; nucleotides outside the gene matches: 6. Germline CDR1 reads LNHDA; CDR2 reads SQIVND (reference sequence). In DNA, the CDR3 is TGTGCCAGTAGAACAGGGGATGAAAACACTGAAGCTTTCTTT. Protein product: CASRTGDENTEAFF.

The table lists this clonotype with many counts. J is TRBJ2-5 and V is TRBV5-6; D is unresolved. Per germline, CDR1 SGHDT and CDR2 YYEEEE. CDR3 size: 11 residues. The V gene lost 5 bases and the J gene lost 5 bases, with 7 bases spanning the gap. The CDR3 DNA reads as TGTGCCAGCAGTTTTATGGAGACCCAGTACTTC. Translation: CASSFMETQYF.

This clonotype was recorded many times. This rearrangement joins TRBV7-9 to TRBJ1-1; TRBD1 might be the D (5 bases). The CDR3 contains 15 residues. In germline, CDR1 is SEHNR, CDR2 FQNEAQ (reference sequence). Trimming took 0 bases from V and 1 from J, leaving 9 bases between them. In DNA form, the CDR3 reads TGTGCCAGCAGCTTAGCGCTTGGGGGGAACACTGAAGCTTTCTTT. Translating gives CASSLALGGNTEAFF.

The chain links TRBV2 to TRBJ2-2; D might be TRBD2 (6 bases). CDR1 SNHLY and CDR2 FYNNEI come from the germline V gene. V was cut by 8 bases and J by 8 bases, with 21 bases left in between. The CDR3 contains 15 residues. The CDR3 DNA sequence: TGTGCCAGCGTCCCGTCGTTAGCGGAGTCGGGGGAGCTGTTTTTT. Amino acid sequence: CASVPSLAESGELFF.

The chain couples TRBV6-4 to TRBJ2-6; D tentatively reads TRBD1 or TRBD2 (5 bases each). Trimming took off 3 bases at V and 2 bases at J, with 5 bases between the two ends. Germline-derived CDR1 and CDR2 are MRHNA and SNTAGT. CDR3 size: 14 residues. The CDR3 sequence: CASSEGAGANVLTF. The CDR3 coding sequence is TGTGCCAGCAGTGAGGGGGCTGGGGCCAACGTCCTGACTTTC.

This clonotype was seen ten or more times. This sequence joins TRBV7-9 and TRBJ1-5, with D perhaps TRBD1 (5 bases). Germline V gene sequence: CDR1 SEHNR, CDR2 FQNEAQ (reference sequence). This CDR3 region has 13 residues. Between the trimmed V and J ends, which lost 3 bases and 7 bases, there was a span of 10 bases. The CDR3 sequence is CASSFRDYQPQHF. CDR3 nucleotides: TGTGCCAGCAGCTTCAGGGATTACCAGCCCCAGCATTTT.

This clonotype was seen many times. J is TRBJ2-6 and V is TRBV10-3; D may be TRBD2 (7 bases). CDR3 size: 18 residues. V lost 6 bases and J 2 bases, leaving 20 bases between the germline ends. Per germline, CDR1 ENHRY and CDR2 SYGVKD. The CDR3 here is CAIRGKLQGGAGANVLTF. The CDR3 bases are TGTGCCATCAGAGGAAAATTACAGGGAGGGGCTGGGGCCAACGTCCTGACTTTC.

This clonotype was seen repeatedly, ten times or more. The genes are TRBV5-1 and TRBJ2-7; tentatively, D is TRBD2 (5 bases). Trimming left V 0 bases short and J 3 bases short, with 16 bases between. The CDR3 runs 16 residues. CDR1 is SGHRS and CDR2 is YFSETQ in the germline V gene. In nucleotides, the CDR3 is TGCGCCAGCAGCTTGGATCCGGGCGCTGGACTCTACGAGCAGTACTTC. This encodes CASSLDPGAGLYEQYF.

This clonotype has a count of ten or more. The V gene is TRBV3-1, the J gene TRBJ2-1; D assignment may be TRBD1 or TRBD2 (5 bases each). Looked up from germline, CDR1 is LGHDT and CDR2 is YNNKEL (reference sequence). The V end was cut by 0 bases, the J end by 4 bases, with 13 bases between. The CDR3 covers 16 residues. The CDR3 loop is CASSQDVGTRYNEQFF. CDR3 nucleotide sequence: TGTGCCAGCAGCCAAGATGTAGGGACGCGGTACAATGAGCAGTTCTTC.

There are many counts of this clonotype. The genes are TRBV7-8 and TRBJ1-5; 10 nucleotides match TRBD1. The germline V gene encodes CDR1 SGHVS and CDR2 FQNEAQ. V dropped 2 bases and J dropped 5; count of bases not matched to a gene: 6. The length of the CDR3 is 16 residues. CDR3 protein: CASSLNDRGRDQPQHF. The CDR3 nucleotides are TGTGCCAGCAGCTTAAACGACAGGGGGCGGGATCAGCCCCAGCATTTT.

Relative to its sample, this clonotype is medium-sized. CDR3 region: CASSNITGVNYGYTF. CDR3 nucleotides: TGCGCCAGCAGCAACATCACAGGGGTGAACTATGGCTACACCTTC. The V gene is TRBV5-1, the J gene TRBJ1-2; 7 bases fit TRBD1. Germline values: CDR1 SGHRS, CDR2 YFSETQ. J lost 2 bases, V lost 4 bases, and 8 bases had no gene match. The CDR3 extends over 15 amino acids.

At least ten counts were recorded for this clonotype. This chain joins TRBV2 and TRBJ2-7; the D gene is possibly TRBD2 (5 bases). This CDR3 has 15 residues. Trimming pared 3 bases from V and 5 bases from J, leaving 17 bases between. Germline CDR1 reads SNHLY; CDR2 reads FYNNEI. The CDR3 reads CASSEKRVRRDEQYF. DNA for the CDR3: TGTGCCAGCAGTGAGAAGAGGGTCCGACGTGACGAGCAGTACTTC.

In its sample, this clonotype was seen many times. The chain has TRBV7-9 and TRBJ2-3, with 10 bases that match TRBD2. Germline loops: CDR1 SEHNR, CDR2 FQNEAQ (reference sequence). V lost 1 base to trimming and J lost 8 bases; unmatched junction nucleotides: 0. The CDR3 is made up of 13 amino acids. The CDR3 spells CASSLGLAGTQYF. CDR3 coding DNA: TGTGCCAGCAGCTTAGGACTAGCGGGTACGCAGTATTTT.